This T cell receptor beta chain emerged from a study of early T cells in non-severe SARS-CoV-2 infection (dated by TCRdb to the early 2020s). With respect to the entire study: Because TCR sequencing was done on bulk RNA from unsorted whole blood, the alpha and beta chains could not be paired. What the authors observed across the whole study: VDJdb matching was skewed toward anti-spike CD8 responses and likely underestimated virus-specific expansions by missing private and CD4 specificities.

A case-control design nested within a healthcare worker cohort in London, UK, was used, with weekly nasopharyngeal swab PCR tests and blood sampling performed. Healthcare workers were recruited between 23 and 31 March 2020, during the week of the UK lockdown, and were followed weekly for up to roughly 16 weeks. Preparation of the library involved 5' RACE. Sequencing was carried out with a NextSeq 500. The TCR library protocol attached unique molecular identifiers to individual cDNA molecules to correct for sequencing error and PCR bias. Both TCR alpha and beta chains were sequenced, and tight co-correlation was observed between alpha and beta sequence abundances in each sample. The source study handled its data this way. Decombinator V4 was used to annotate the V gene, J gene and CDR3 of the TCR sequences. Expanded TCRs were defined as changing significantly between any two time points under a Poisson model with p below 0.0001. TCR abundances were normalised to the total number of TCRs sequenced per sample and expressed as counts per million. VDJdb, accessed on 1 November 2021, was searched for TCRs annotated for CMV, EBV and SARS-CoV-2, and TCRs annotated for more than one antigen were excluded. TCRdb took the public reads, trimmed them with fastp at Q25, ran MiXCR for clone calling and kept in-frame beta chains. Merged by CDR3 protein, the rows form single entries marked with the most common genes and DNA. These V and J calls derive from TCRdb rather than the authors' analysis. The sample table holds 40,000 to 50,000 distinct CDR3 sequences, of which around 7% were seen once. The ten top clones hold more than 4.5% of the sample.

On this clonotype: The antigen it binds to is not known. No base-level quality is on record; no much larger clone is a single base apart.

This TCR came from an adult who was a healthcare worker with PCR-confirmed SARS-CoV-2 infection or an uninfected control (not recorded which). The sequenced sample was whole blood.

In nucleotide form, the sequence is TGTGCCAGCAGCTTTGCCCAGCATCAGCCCCAGCATTTT. It specifies CASSFAQHQPQHF. The sequence links TRBV7-9 to TRBJ1-5; the D gene lacks a confident call. The V and J ends are trimmed by 3 bases and 5 bases, leaving 8 bases between them. CDR1 and CDR2, per the germline V gene (reference sequence), are SEHNR and FQNEAQ. From the cysteine up to the phenylalanine, the CDR3 has a length of 13 residues. The kept DNA is CDR3 alone, 39 bases in frame from the first base.